The TCR beta chain described here comes from a study of molecular identifiers for immune sequencing clone quantification. On the study more broadly: Split five ways in replicates, RNA from around 20,000 or 99,000 naive CD8 cells had four portions sequenced.

In preparing bulk TCR libraries, previously described methods and listed TCR primers were used. TCRdb itself ran the PCR reads through MiXCR, one entry per CDR3 protein. The sample records a few hundred thousand distinct CDR3 sequences, 20% to 25% being singletons. Naive CD8 T cells were sorted as CD8+CD4-CCR7+CD45RA+. This CDR3 spans 15 amino acids. Trimming removed 8 bases at V and 5 bases at J, with 24 bases between. Germline V lookup: CDR1 DFQATT, CDR2 SNEGSKA (reference sequence). The TCR originated in a human donor in good health. Some libraries in this study had Jurkat cell RNA spiked in. The chain recombines TRBV20-1 with TRBJ2-5, with D perhaps matching TRBD2 (5 bases). Sequencing was done on a sample of naive CD8+ T cells from blood, with Jurkat cell RNA spiked in. Subset given: FACS-sorted CD8+CD4-CCR7+CD45RA+ naive T cells. As DNA, the CDR3 is TGCAGTAACACGGAGTGGGGAGACCCCATTGAGACCCAGTACTTC. Translation gives CSNTEWGDPIETQYF.